A selection of T cell receptor beta chains follows, all from one sample in a study of PD-L1 blockade in urothelial cancer. TCRdb's table, derived via immunoSEQ multiplex PCR, lists solely in-frame clones and lacks some. Of more than 35,000 clones in the sample, 82% were seen once. This specimen consisted of PBMCs, obtained around atezolizumab (anti-PD-L1) treatment. These receptors came from a man between 65 and 85 years old with urothelial cancer. Both conserved end residues are part of each CDR3. Fields, in order: clone size, D gene, V gene, J gene, CDR3 protein, CDR3 DNA. D genes are given only for firm matches. Size tells how often a clone was seen (once, few, many) or the class of an expanded clone, and some rows leave it out.

abundance: -; d_gene: -; v_gene: TRBV28; j_gene: TRBJ2-2; CDR3aa: CASNTRGSGNTGELFF; CDR3nt: TGTGCCAGCAATACAAGAGGCAGCGGGAACACCGGGGAGCTGTTTTTT
abundance: -; d_gene: TRBD1; v_gene: TRBV5-6; j_gene: TRBJ2-3; CDR3aa: CASSSYTGTGLDTQYF; CDR3nt: TGTGCCAGCAGCTCCTACACCGGGACAGGGTTGGATACGCAGTATTTT
abundance: once; d_gene: -; v_gene: TRBV5-1; j_gene: TRBJ2-7; CDR3aa: CASSLNSNSYEQYF; CDR3nt: TGCGCCAGCAGCTTGAATAGCAACTCCTACGAGCAGTACTTC
abundance: few; d_gene: -; v_gene: TRBV30; j_gene: TRBJ1-5; CDR3aa: CAWSVRGGKPQHF; CDR3nt: TGTGCCTGGAGTGTACGGGGGGGGAAGCCCCAGCATTTT
abundance: -; d_gene: TRBD1; v_gene: TRBV27; j_gene: TRBJ1-6; CDR3aa: CASSLGQGQGSPLHF; CDR3nt: TGTGCCAGCAGCCTAGGACAGGGGCAAGGTTCACCCCTCCACTTT
abundance: -; d_gene: -; v_gene: TRBV19; j_gene: TRBJ1-2; CDR3aa: CASSIGTVLYGYTF; CDR3nt: TGTGCCAGTAGTATCGGAACAGTCCTCTATGGCTACACCTTC
abundance: few; d_gene: -; v_gene: TRBV28; j_gene: TRBJ1-1; CDR3aa: CASSWGWNTEAFF; CDR3nt: TGTGCCAGCAGTTGGGGCTGGAACACTGAAGCTTTCTTT
abundance: -; d_gene: -; v_gene: TRBV6-1; j_gene: TRBJ1-6; CDR3aa: CASSGYRAYNSPLHF; CDR3nt: TGTGCCAGCAGTGGGTACAGGGCCTATAATTCACCCCTCCACTTT
abundance: -; d_gene: -; v_gene: TRBV9; j_gene: TRBJ1-2; CDR3aa: CASSVAGADPAGYTF; CDR3nt: TGTGCCAGCAGCGTGGCAGGGGCCGATCCGGCCGGCTACACCTTC
abundance: -; d_gene: -; v_gene: TRBV9; j_gene: TRBJ2-3; CDR3aa: CASSARQATSTDTQYF; CDR3nt: TGTGCCAGCAGCGCGAGACAGGCGACAAGCACAGATACGCAGTATTTT
abundance: -; d_gene: TRBD1; v_gene: TRBV6-1; j_gene: TRBJ2-1; CDR3aa: CASPSDRGLYNEQFF; CDR3nt: TGTGCCAGCCCATCGGACAGGGGACTTTACAATGAGCAGTTCTTC
abundance: few; d_gene: -; v_gene: TRBV29-1; j_gene: TRBJ1-1; CDR3aa: CSAVDGSRTYTEAFF; CDR3nt: TGCAGCGCCGTTGACGGGTCGCGAACTTACACTGAAGCTTTCTTT
abundance: -; d_gene: TRBD1; v_gene: TRBV6-5; j_gene: TRBJ1-1; CDR3aa: CATSKGDSSTEAFF; CDR3nt: TGTGCCACTAGCAAAGGGGACAGCAGCACTGAAGCTTTCTTT
abundance: once; d_gene: -; v_gene: TRBV5-4; j_gene: TRBJ2-1; CDR3aa: CASSSAYNEQFF; CDR3nt: TGTGCCAGCAGTAGCGCCTACAATGAGCAGTTCTTC
abundance: -; d_gene: TRBD2; v_gene: TRBV28; j_gene: TRBJ2-7; CDR3aa: CASSFSLAGLTYEQYF; CDR3nt: TGTGCCAGCAGTTTTTCGCTAGCGGGGCTTACCTACGAGCAGTACTTC
abundance: -; d_gene: -; v_gene: TRBV10-1; j_gene: TRBJ2-7; CDR3aa: CASSESCPDISYEQYF; CDR3nt: TGCGCCAGCAGTGAGTCGTGCCCGGACATCTCCTACGAGCAGTACTTC
abundance: -; d_gene: -; v_gene: TRBV6-6; j_gene: TRBJ2-1; CDR3aa: CASSSSGLYNEQFF; CDR3nt: TGTGCCAGCAGCAGTAGCGGATTATACAATGAGCAGTTCTTC
abundance: many; d_gene: TRBD1; v_gene: TRBV19; j_gene: TRBJ1-6; CDR3aa: CASNSPGTDKLIHF; CDR3nt: TGTGCCAGTAACTCCCCCGGGACAGATAAGCTAATCCACTTT
abundance: -; d_gene: -; v_gene: TRBV11-2; j_gene: TRBJ2-5; CDR3aa: CASSFDGTPVETQYF; CDR3nt: TGTGCCAGCAGTTTTGACGGGACACCCGTAGAGACCCAGTACTTC
abundance: -; d_gene: TRBD2; v_gene: TRBV5-1; j_gene: TRBJ2-1; CDR3aa: CASSYLAGGPNEQFF; CDR3nt: TGCGCCAGCAGCTACCTAGCGGGGGGGCCCAATGAGCAGTTCTTC
abundance: -; d_gene: TRBD1; v_gene: TRBV5-1; j_gene: TRBJ2-5; CDR3aa: CASSASGGGETQYF; CDR3nt: TGCGCCAGCAGCGCCTCAGGGGGCGGAGAGACCCAGTACTTC
abundance: -; d_gene: TRBD1; v_gene: TRBV10-1; j_gene: TRBJ2-2; CDR3aa: CASTGQGNTGELFF; CDR3nt: TGCGCCAGCACGGGACAGGGCAACACCGGGGAGCTGTTTTTT